These 12 T cell receptor beta chains originate from one sample sequenced in a study of T cells after yellow fever vaccination. MiXCR was run by TCRdb on the 5' RACE reads, yielding one entry per CDR3 protein. Of around 600,000 distinct CDR3 sequences detected, about 12% appear once; the ten largest clones hold more than 12%. The sequenced sample was PBMCs, obtained on the day of the yellow fever booster vaccination. The source of these receptors is a man in his thirties or forties who received the YFV17D yellow fever vaccine.

This clonotype was seen a handful of times. The V call is TRBV6-2 or TRBV6-3, the J call TRBJ2-7; TRBD1 matches at 10 bases. The germline gives CDR1 MNHEY, CDR2 SVGEGT. This CDR3 comprises 17 residues. V lost 8 bases to trimming and J lost 6 bases; unmatched junction nucleotides: 19. This CDR3 reads CASEIGAETGGYGEQYF. The CDR3 bases are TGTGCCAGCGAGATCGGGGCGGAGACAGGGGGCTATGGCGAGCAGTACTTC.

Ten or more counts support this clonotype. This rearrangement joins TRBV9 to TRBJ2-5; 9 nucleotides align to TRBD2. The junction had 7 bases not matched to a gene; V was cut back by 2 bases and J by 5 bases. This CDR3 is 15 amino acids long. Germline V gene lookup returns CDR1 SGDLS and CDR2 YYNGEE. CDR3 amino acids: CASSVGAGGGETQYF. As DNA, the CDR3 is TGTGCCAGCAGCGTCGGAGCGGGAGGTGGCGAGACCCAGTACTTC.

V gene TRBV7-9 combines with J gene TRBJ1-4; D might be TRBD1 (5 bases). Trimming pared 5 bases from V and 1 base from J, leaving 11 bases between. The CDR3 has 15 amino acids. Germline loops: CDR1 SEHNR, CDR2 FQNEAQ (reference sequence). CDR3 nucleotides: TGTGCCAGCAGCCCCTGGGACGGAACTAATGAAAAACTGTTTTTT. This encodes CASSPWDGTNEKLFF.

This clonotype appeared many times. This chain joins TRBV5-1 and TRBJ1-1; D remains ambiguous. CDR3 size: 14 residues. Trimming shortened V by 0 bases and J by 9 bases, and 15 bases separated the two germline ends. Germline values: CDR1 SGHRS, CDR2 YFSETQ. CDR3 sequence reads: CASSLAPWEIQAFF. CDR3 nucleotide sequence: TGCGCCAGCAGCTTGGCCCCGTGGGAGATTCAAGCTTTCTTT.

The V call is TRBV29-1, the J call TRBJ1-2; TRBD1 might be the D (5 bases). Germline V CDR1 and CDR2: SQVTM, ANQGSEA. This CDR3 contains 11 residues. Here the CDR3 reads CAQGSNYGYTF. CDR3 nucleotides: TGCGCGCAGGGTTCTAACTATGGCTACACCTTC.

This clonotype was counted ten times or more. The genes are TRBV5-1 and TRBJ2-7; possibly TRBD1 for D (7 bases). V was trimmed by 6 bases and J by 2 bases, leaving 18 bases between them. Germline V gene data show CDR1 as SGHRS and CDR2 as YFSETQ. The CDR3 loop spans 15 amino acids. For the CDR3, the DNA is TGCGCCAGCAACGAAGGAGGGACAGTACCCTACGAGCAGTACTTC. Amino acids: CASNEGGTVPYEQYF.

The chain recombines TRBV11-2 with TRBJ2-5; D remains ambiguous. V lost 0 bases and J 5 bases, leaving 13 bases between the germline ends. The length of the CDR3 is 15 residues. Germline values: CDR1 SGHAT, CDR2 FQNNGV. The CDR3 region is CASSLEPWTPETQYF. The CDR3 DNA follows: TGTGCCAGCAGCTTAGAACCCTGGACCCCGGAGACCCAGTACTTC. The whole variable domain, filled in from reference TRBV11-2 and TRBJ2-5, reads EAGVAQSPRYKIIEKRQSVAFWCNPISGHATLYWYQQILGQGPKLLIQFQNNGVVDDSQLPKDRFSAERLKGVDSTLKIQPAKLEDSAVYLCASSLEPWTPETQYFGPGTRLLVL.

J is TRBJ2-1 and V is TRBV5-1; D is perhaps TRBD2 (6 bases). Trimming took off 5 bases at V and 3 bases at J, with 12 bases between the two ends. The CDR3 loop spans 14 amino acids. Looked up from germline, CDR1 is SGHRS and CDR2 is YFSETQ. The CDR3 protein is CASRPGADYNEQFF. The CDR3 nucleotides read TGCGCCAGCAGGCCGGGAGCCGACTACAATGAGCAGTTCTTC.

The chain links TRBV5-8 to TRBJ2-7, with 9 bases aligning to TRBD2. V lost 5 bases, J lost 4 bases, and 7 bases stayed unmatched. There are 14 residues in the CDR3. Per germline, CDR1 SGHTS and CDR2 YDEGEE. The CDR3 sequence: CASRSGTSKYEQYF. The CDR3 DNA follows: TGTGCCAGCAGATCCGGGACTAGCAAATACGAGCAGTACTTC.

This clonotype came up a few times. The chain joins TRBV6-1 to TRBJ2-7, with TRBD2 matching over 7 bases. This CDR3 has 13 amino acids. CDR1 and CDR2 from the germline V gene are MNHNS and SASEGT. The ends lost 6 bases at V and 2 bases at J; junction bases unmatched: 4. The CDR3 DNA reads TGTGCCAGCAGAGAGCGGGGACCCTACGAGCAGTACTTC. It encodes CASRERGPYEQYF.

This clonotype came up a few times. The chain recombines TRBV18 with TRBJ1-5, with D possibly matching TRBD1 (6 bases). CDR1 is KGHSH and CDR2 is LQKENI in the germline V gene. The CDR3 sequence is 15 residues long. The V gene lost 3 bases and the J gene lost 4 bases, with 13 bases spanning the gap. CDR3 bases: TGTGCCAGCTCACCGTCAGGGGATAAGAATCAGCCCCAGCATTTT. Its translation is CASSPSGDKNQPQHF.

In nucleotides, the CDR3 is TGTGCCAGCCGCTGGGGACAGGGGCCCTACGAGCAGTACTTC. Encoded protein: CASRWGQGPYEQYF. This chain links TRBV12-3 or TRBV12-4 with TRBJ2-7; 10 nucleotides match TRBD1. The CDR3 has 14 amino acids. With V trimmed by 8 bases and J by 2 bases, 6 bases remained unmatched.